Listed here are 7 T cell receptor beta chains from one sample, sequenced in a study of radiation and T cells in renal cell carcinoma. Assay: immunoSEQ multiplex PCR; the TCRdb copy retains only in-frame clones and omits some. This sample has around 180,000 clones; around 89% occur once, and the top ten carry roughly 10%. Time point described: blood 4 weeks post-SBRT, at nephrectomy. Treatment in this sample: 15 Gy SBRT to primary tumor, nephrectomy 4 weeks later. Material: blood, obtained from a patient whose treatment included radiotherapy and nephrectomy. Source of these receptors: a woman between 45 and 60 years old with renal cell carcinoma.

J is TRBJ1-1 and V is TRBV5-6; D is perhaps TRBD1 (5 bases). The V end lost 4 bases, the J end lost 2 bases, and 12 bases lay between the germline ends. This CDR3 comprises 14 residues. CDR1 SGHDT and CDR2 YYEEEE come from the germline V gene. This CDR3 reads CASSADRANTEAFF. The CDR3 nucleotides are TGTGCCAGCAGCGCAGACAGAGCAAACACTGAAGCTTTCTTT.

The CDR3 region is CASSWAGQGIYEQYF. CDR3 nucleotides: TGTGCCAGCAGCTGGGCGGGACAGGGGATTTACGAGCAGTACTTC. This chain uses TRBV5-5 with TRBJ2-7, with 10 positions matching TRBD1. Germline V gene lookup returns CDR1 SGHKS and CDR2 YYEKEE (reference sequence). The CDR3 contains 15 residues. Trimming cost V 3 bases and J 4 bases; bases outside gene matches: 7.

The chain combines TRBV10-1 with TRBJ1-2; 7 bases agree with TRBD1. Germline loops: CDR1 WNHNN, CDR2 SYGVQD (reference sequence). V lost 5 bases and J lost 4; bases outside the gene matches: 19. This CDR3 comprises 18 residues. CDR3 DNA sequence: TGCGCCAGCAGTAACCCGCGGGACAGAGGACCGCTAGGCTATGGCTACACCTTC. Residues: CASSNPRDRGPLGYGYTF.

The chain combines TRBV6-1 with TRBJ1-5, with unresolved D. The CDR3 extends over 15 amino acids. Between the trimmed V and J ends, which lost 2 bases and 3 bases, there was a span of 11 bases. Germline CDR1 and CDR2: MNHNS and SASEGT. CDR3 loop: CASSETTPHNQPQHF. The CDR3, as DNA: TGTGCCAGCAGTGAAACGACCCCTCACAATCAGCCCCAGCATTTT.

The chain has TRBV5-1 and TRBJ1-2; no definite D call. Germline V lookup: CDR1 SGHRS, CDR2 YFSETQ. Trimming shortened V by 4 bases and J by 4 bases, and 17 bases separated the two germline ends. The length of the CDR3 is 15 residues. CDR3 nucleotides: TGCGCCAGCAGCCCCGACACTGACTCGACCTATGGCTACACCTTC. Its translation: CASSPDTDSTYGYTF.

The chain joins TRBV6-1 to TRBJ2-1, with 11 bases fitting TRBD1. Germline-derived CDR1 and CDR2 are MNHNS and SASEGT. This CDR3 comprises 15 residues. V gave up 4 bases and J gave up 12 bases; unmatched junction bases: 11. The CDR3 DNA follows: TGTGCCAGCAGTGCCGGGACAGGGGGTTTTAGTGTGCAGTTCTTC. This encodes CASSAGTGGFSVQFF.

V is TRBV7-3 and J is TRBJ2-1; D not resolved. The V end lost 2 bases, the J end lost 1 base, and 3 bases lay between the germline ends. The germline V gene encodes CDR1 SGHTA and CDR2 FQGTGA. This CDR3 contains 13 residues. The CDR3, as DNA: TGTGCCAGCAGCTTAGATTCCTACAATGAGCAGTTCTTC. This encodes CASSLDSYNEQFF.